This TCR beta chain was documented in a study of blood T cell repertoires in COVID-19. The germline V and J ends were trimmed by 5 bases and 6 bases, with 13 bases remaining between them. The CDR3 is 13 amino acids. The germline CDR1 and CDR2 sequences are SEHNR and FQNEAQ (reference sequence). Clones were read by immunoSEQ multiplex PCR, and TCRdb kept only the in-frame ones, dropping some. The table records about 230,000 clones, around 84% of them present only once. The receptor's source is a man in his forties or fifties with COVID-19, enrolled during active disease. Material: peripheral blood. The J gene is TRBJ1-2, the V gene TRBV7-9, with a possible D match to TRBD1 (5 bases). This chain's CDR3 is CASSPGERDGYTF. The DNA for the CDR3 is TGTGCCAGCAGCCCGGGGGAAAGGGATGGCTACACCTTC.